A single sample gave rise to the 15 T cell receptor beta chains below, sequenced in a study of OX40 agonist ivuxolimab in advanced cancers. Data came from immunoSEQ multiplex PCR; TCRdb stores just in-frame clones and leaves some out. The sample shows 66,000 or so clones, roughly 84% of them seen only once. Sequencing was performed on CD4+ or CD8+ T cells sorted from blood, taken in a trial of the OX40 agonist ivuxolimab. These receptors were obtained from an adult with an advanced solid tumor such as melanoma, head and neck, liver or kidney cancer.

A remark on this clone: One end of the junction fails to match germline, which may point to a read error. The chain joins TRBV2 to TRBJ1-2; D gene uncertain. The CDR3 is made up of 11 amino acids. Looked up from germline, CDR1 is SNHLY and CDR2 is FYNNEI. CDR3 loop: CASSELGGHCF. The CDR3 DNA reads as TGTGCCAGCAGTGAACTTGGAGGGCACTGCTTC. Full variable domain (missing parts from reference TRBV2 and TRBJ1-2): EPEVTQTPSHQVTQMGQEVILRCVPISNHLYFYWYRQILGQKVEFLVSFYNNEISEKSEIFDDQFSVERPDGSNFTLKIRSTKLEDSAMYFCASSELGGHCFGSGTRLTVV.

The V call is TRBV6-1, the J call TRBJ1-1; D perhaps matches TRBD1 (5 bases). Looked up from germline, CDR1 is MNHNS and CDR2 is SASEGT. The CDR3 contains 12 residues. Trimming took off 9 bases at V and 6 bases at J, with 14 bases between the two ends. The CDR3 DNA is TGTGCCAGTATAAGGTGGGGGGCTGAAGCTTTCTTT. It codes for CASIRWGAEAFF.

The J gene is TRBJ2-1, the V gene TRBV15, with D perhaps matching TRBD1 (6 bases). The V end was cut by 5 bases, the J end by 1 base, with 15 bases between. CDR3 length: 16 amino acids. CDR1 is LNHNV, CDR2 YYDKDF, per germline (reference sequence). The chain's CDR3 is CATSVGQGLSYNEQFF. CDR3 DNA: TGTGCCACCAGCGTTGGGCAGGGGCTTTCCTACAATGAGCAGTTCTTC.

The chain employs TRBV6-1 and TRBJ2-2; TRBD2 matches 8 bases. The CDR3 length is 15 residues. J was trimmed by 3 bases and V by 7 bases; bases with no gene match: 7. Germline V gives CDR1 MNHNS, CDR2 SASEGT. CDR3 coding DNA: TGTGCCAGCAACCCCGAGCGGGGGTACACCGGGGAGCTGTTTTTT. Its translation is CASNPERGYTGELFF.

The chain uses TRBV6-1 and TRBJ1-1, with D maybe TRBD1 (6 bases). This CDR3 comprises 14 residues. Trimming removed 4 bases from V and 0 bases from J, with 9 bases in between. Germline V gives CDR1 MNHNS, CDR2 SASEGT. The CDR3: CASSATGVNTEAFF. The CDR3 DNA is TGTGCCAGCAGTGCGACAGGCGTGAACACTGAAGCTTTCTTT.

This chain links TRBV28 with TRBJ1-2; maybe TRBD1 (6 bases). The V gene's germline CDR1 is MDHEN and CDR2 SYDVKM. The CDR3 contains 14 residues. The ends were cut back, 2 bases at V and 6 bases at J, with 13 bases in the middle. CDR3 DNA: TGTGCCAGCAGTTTAAGGCCTGGGGGCAATGGCTACACCTTC. Protein sequence: CASSLRPGGNGYTF.

Worth noting for this clone: One end of the junction does not line up with germline, which may come from a read error. The rearrangement links TRBV6-1 to TRBJ1-2; TRBD1 matches at 9 bases. The V gene's germline CDR1 is MNHNS and CDR2 SASEGT. CDR3 size: 15 residues. CDR3 in amino acids: CAISGGTGKDYGYTF. As DNA, the CDR3 is TGTGCCATCAGTGGTGGGACAGGGAAGGACTATGGCTACACCTTC.

The chain is built from TRBV19 and TRBJ2-2; tentative D call: TRBD1 (5 bases). The CDR3 runs to 12 residues. The germline CDR1 and CDR2 sequences are LNHDA and SQIVND (reference sequence). Deletions cut 8 bases from V and 11 bases from J, with 15 bases between. The CDR3 loop is CASYDRHVELFF. In nucleotides, the CDR3 is TGTGCCAGTTATGACAGACACGTCGAGCTGTTTTTT.

The chain couples TRBV5-1 to TRBJ2-1, with TRBD2 matching 11 bases. Germline CDR1 reads SGHRS; CDR2 reads YFSETQ. CDR3 size: 17 residues. V lost 4 bases, J lost 3 bases, and 9 bases stayed unmatched. CDR3 nucleotides: TGCGCCAGCAGCGCCAACACCCTAGCGGGGGGCTACAATGAGCAGTTCTTC. This translates into CASSANTLAGGYNEQFF.

This rearrangement joins TRBV5-5 to TRBJ1-2, with 7 bases fitting TRBD1. The CDR3 has 19 amino acids. Germline trimming cut 4 bases from V and 0 bases from J; bases unmatched to any gene: 18. Germline-derived CDR1 and CDR2 are SGHKS and YYEKEE (reference sequence). The CDR3 region is CASSRVRDSPNSANYGYTF. The CDR3 DNA follows: TGTGCCAGCAGCCGGGTCCGGGACAGTCCGAATTCCGCTAACTATGGCTACACCTTC.

V and J are TRBV5-1 and TRBJ2-3; 12 positions match TRBD2. With V trimmed by 4 bases and J by 4 bases, 7 bases remained unmatched. CDR1 is SGHRS, CDR2 YFSETQ, per germline. There are 16 residues in the CDR3. In nucleotides, the CDR3 is TGCGCCAGCAGCCCGACTAGCGGGGGTTCTGCAGATACGCAGTATTTT. Translation gives CASSPTSGGSADTQYF.

The chain combines TRBV4-3 with TRBJ2-7; 10 bases fit TRBD2. CDR1 and CDR2 (germline): LGHNA, YSLEER. With V trimmed by 0 bases and J by 7 bases, 6 bases remained unmatched. The CDR3 extends over 15 amino acids. Here the CDR3 DNA reads TGCGCCAGCAGCCAAGACCCAGCGGGGGGGGTGGAGCAGTACTTC. This gives the protein CASSQDPAGGVEQYF.

V and J are TRBV2 and TRBJ2-6, with 7 bases matching TRBD1. Germline V gene data show CDR1 as SNHLY and CDR2 as FYNNEI. Trimming at V came to 9 bases and at J to 1 base, leaving 0 bases not matched to a gene. The CDR3 covers 13 residues. CDR3 sequence reads: CARQGSGANVLTF. In nucleotides, the CDR3 is TGTGCCAGACAGGGGTCTGGGGCCAACGTCCTGACTTTC.

This chain connects TRBV11-2 to TRBJ1-2; 9 bases match TRBD1. The germline CDR1 and CDR2 sequences are SGHAT and FQNNGV. The V and J ends lost 5 bases and 0 bases, in that order; junction bases with no gene match: 7. The CDR3 runs to 16 residues. This CDR3 reads CASSRLQGASNYGYTF. The CDR3 DNA sequence: TGTGCCAGCAGCCGACTACAGGGGGCATCTAACTATGGCTACACCTTC.

This chain joins TRBV18 and TRBJ1-2; D perhaps matches TRBD1 (6 bases). V lost 2 bases and J 5 bases, leaving 15 bases between the germline ends. Per germline, CDR1 KGHSH and CDR2 LQKENI. This CDR3 comprises 15 residues. CDR3 protein: CASSPSTGREYGYTF. In DNA, the CDR3 is TGTGCCAGCTCACCATCTACAGGGCGCGAGTATGGCTACACCTTC.